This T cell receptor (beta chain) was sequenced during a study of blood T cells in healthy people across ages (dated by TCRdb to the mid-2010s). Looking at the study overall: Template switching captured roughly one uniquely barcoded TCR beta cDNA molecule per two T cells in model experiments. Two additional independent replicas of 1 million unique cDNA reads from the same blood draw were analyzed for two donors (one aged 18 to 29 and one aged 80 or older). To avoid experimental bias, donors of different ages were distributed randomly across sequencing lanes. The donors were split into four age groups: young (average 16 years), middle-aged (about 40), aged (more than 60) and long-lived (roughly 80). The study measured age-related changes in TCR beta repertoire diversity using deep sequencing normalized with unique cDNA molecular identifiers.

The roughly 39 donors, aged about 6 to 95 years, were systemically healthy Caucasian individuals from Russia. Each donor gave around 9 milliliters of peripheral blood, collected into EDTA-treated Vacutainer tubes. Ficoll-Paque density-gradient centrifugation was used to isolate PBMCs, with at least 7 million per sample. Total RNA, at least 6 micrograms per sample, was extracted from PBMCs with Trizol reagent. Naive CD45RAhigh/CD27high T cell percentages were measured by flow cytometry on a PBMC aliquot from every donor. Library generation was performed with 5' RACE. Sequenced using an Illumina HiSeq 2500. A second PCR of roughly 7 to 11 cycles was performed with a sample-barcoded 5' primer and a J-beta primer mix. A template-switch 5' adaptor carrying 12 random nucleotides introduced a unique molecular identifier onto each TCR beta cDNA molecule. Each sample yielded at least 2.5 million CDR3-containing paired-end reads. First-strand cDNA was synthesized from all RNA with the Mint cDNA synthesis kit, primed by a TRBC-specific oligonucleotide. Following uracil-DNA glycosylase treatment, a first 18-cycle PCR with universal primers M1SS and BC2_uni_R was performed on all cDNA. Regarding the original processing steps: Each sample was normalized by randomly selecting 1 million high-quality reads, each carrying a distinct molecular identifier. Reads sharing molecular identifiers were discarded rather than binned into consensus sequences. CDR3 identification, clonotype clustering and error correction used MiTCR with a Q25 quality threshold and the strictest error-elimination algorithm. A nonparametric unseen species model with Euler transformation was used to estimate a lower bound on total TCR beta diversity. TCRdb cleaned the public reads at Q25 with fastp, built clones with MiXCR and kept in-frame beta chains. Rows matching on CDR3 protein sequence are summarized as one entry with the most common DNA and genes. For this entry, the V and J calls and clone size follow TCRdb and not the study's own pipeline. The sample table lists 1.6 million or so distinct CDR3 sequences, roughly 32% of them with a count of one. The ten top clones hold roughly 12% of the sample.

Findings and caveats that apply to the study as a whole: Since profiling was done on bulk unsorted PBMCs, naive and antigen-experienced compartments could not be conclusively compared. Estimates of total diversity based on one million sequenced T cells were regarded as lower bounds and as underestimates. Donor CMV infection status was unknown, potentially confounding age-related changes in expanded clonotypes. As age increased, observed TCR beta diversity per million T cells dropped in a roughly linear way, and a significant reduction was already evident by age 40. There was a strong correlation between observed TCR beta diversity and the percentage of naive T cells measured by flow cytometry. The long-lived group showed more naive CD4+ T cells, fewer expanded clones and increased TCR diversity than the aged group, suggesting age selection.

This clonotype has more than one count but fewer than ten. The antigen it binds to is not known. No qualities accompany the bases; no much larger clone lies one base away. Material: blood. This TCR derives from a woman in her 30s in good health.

Here is the DNA: TGCAGTGCTAGAGAGGTGGGGGCTTCGAACACTGAAGCTTTCTTT. This is translated as CSAREVGASNTEAFF. The sequence links TRBV20-1 to TRBJ1-1; the D gene is perhaps TRBD1, from 6 matching bases. V loses 0 bases of germline sequence and J loses 1 base, and the interval between the two ends is 12 bases. CDR1 and CDR2 are drawn from the germline V gene (reference sequence): DFQATT, SNEGSKA. The CDR3 sequence holds 15 residues, the cysteine and phenylalanine included. CDR3 DNA is the only sequence kept; it has 45 bases, read in frame from the first base.